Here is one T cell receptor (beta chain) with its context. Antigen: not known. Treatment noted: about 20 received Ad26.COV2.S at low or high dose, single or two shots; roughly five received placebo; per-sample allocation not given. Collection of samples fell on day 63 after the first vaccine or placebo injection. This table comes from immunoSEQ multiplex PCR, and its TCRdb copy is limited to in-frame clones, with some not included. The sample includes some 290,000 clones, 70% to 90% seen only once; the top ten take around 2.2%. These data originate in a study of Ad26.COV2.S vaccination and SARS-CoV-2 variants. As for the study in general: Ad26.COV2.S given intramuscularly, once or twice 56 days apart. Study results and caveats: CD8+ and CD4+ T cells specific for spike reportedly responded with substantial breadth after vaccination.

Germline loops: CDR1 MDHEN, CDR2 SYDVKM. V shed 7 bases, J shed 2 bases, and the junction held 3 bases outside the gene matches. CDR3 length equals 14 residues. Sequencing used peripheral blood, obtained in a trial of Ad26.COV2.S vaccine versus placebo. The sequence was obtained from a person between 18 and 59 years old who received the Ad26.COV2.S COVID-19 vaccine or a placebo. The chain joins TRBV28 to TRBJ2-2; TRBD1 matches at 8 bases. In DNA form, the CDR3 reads TGTGCCAGCAAAGACAGGGGAAACACCGGGGAGCTGTTTTTT. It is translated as CASKDRGNTGELFF.